One and the same sample provided the 21 T cell receptor beta chains below, sequenced in a study of blood T cell repertoires in COVID-19. Clones were read by immunoSEQ multiplex PCR, and TCRdb kept only the in-frame ones, dropping some. Of 70,000 to 90,000 clones listed, roughly 86% are singletons. The sequenced sample was peripheral blood. The receptors come from a man aged 45-60 years with active COVID-19.

The rearrangement uses TRBV4-1 and TRBJ2-1, with 9 bases aligning to TRBD2. The CDR3 covers 16 residues. V lost 4 bases and J lost 6; bases outside the gene matches: 10. The germline V gene encodes CDR1 MGHRA and CDR2 YSYEKL. In DNA form, the CDR3 reads TGCGCCAGCAGCCTGCGCGGCGGGAGGGCCTTCAATGAGCAGTTCTTC. Encoded protein: CASSLRGGRAFNEQFF.

This clone was observed a single time. The CDR3 spells CASTTGGGSYEQYF. In nucleotides, the CDR3 is TGTGCCAGCACCACCGGGGGGGGATCCTACGAGCAGTACTTC. This chain joins TRBV6-6 and TRBJ2-7, with TRBD2 matching 8 bases. The CDR3 is 14 residues long. V gave up 7 bases and J gave up 1 base; unmatched junction bases: 6. Germline V CDR1 and CDR2: MNHNY, SVGAGI (reference sequence).

This chain joins TRBV9 and TRBJ2-7; possibly TRBD2 for D (5 bases). Trimming removed 0 bases at V and 6 bases at J, with 13 bases between. CDR1 is SGDLS and CDR2 is YYNGEE in the germline V gene. This CDR3 has 14 residues. The CDR3 DNA sequence: TGTGCCAGCAGCGTAGGAGGGTGGATGACCGAGCAGTACTTC. Translating gives CASSVGGWMTEQYF.

This clone was seen only once. V usage is TRBV19 and J usage is TRBJ2-1; 7 positions match TRBD1. This CDR3 has 18 residues. The V gene's germline CDR1 is LNHDA and CDR2 SQIVND (reference sequence). Trimming took 1 base from V and 5 from J; bases not matched to a gene: 14. The CDR3 region has the DNA TGTGCCAGTAGTATAGTACTGAGGGTACGTACAGGGGACAATGAGCAGTTCTTC. Its translation is CASSIVLRVRTGDNEQFF. The whole variable domain, remainder taken from reference TRBV19 and TRBJ2-1, is DGGITQSPKYLFRKEGQNVTLSCEQNLNHDAMYWYRQDPGQGLRLIYYSQIVNDFQKGDIAEGYSVSREKKESFPLTVTSAQKNPTAFYLCASSIVLRVRTGDNEQFFGPGTRLTVL.

The rearrangement joins TRBV19 to TRBJ2-3, with a tentative D call TRBD1 (5 bases). The germline V gene encodes CDR1 LNHDA and CDR2 SQIVND (reference sequence). The CDR3 has 14 amino acids. V gave up 6 bases and J gave up 0 bases, with 10 bases separating them. CDR3 region: CASRTDLSTDTQYF. The CDR3 nucleotides read TGTGCCAGTAGGACAGACCTTAGCACAGATACGCAGTATTTT.

J is TRBJ2-1 and V is TRBV7-3; tentative D call: TRBD1 (7 bases). Germline V gene sequence: CDR1 SGHTA, CDR2 FQGTGA. The V and J ends lost 0 bases and 2 bases respectively, with 14 bases between them. The CDR3 covers 17 residues. CDR3 sequence (DNA): TGTGCCAGCAGCTTAACGTTCAGGGGGGCGCCCTACAATGAGCAGTTCTTC. It translates to CASSLTFRGAPYNEQFF.

This clone showed up just a few times. The chain recombines TRBV4-1 with TRBJ1-5, with unresolved D. There are 16 residues in the CDR3. Germline V gene sequence: CDR1 MGHRA, CDR2 YSYEKL. V was clipped by 0 bases and J by 7 bases, with 16 bases between them. The CDR3 spells CASSQEEVPFGQPQHF. For the CDR3, the DNA is TGCGCCAGCAGCCAAGAGGAGGTCCCGTTCGGGCAGCCCCAGCATTTT.

A single count supports this clone. V is TRBV20-1 and J is TRBJ1-3; D not certain. The germline CDR1 and CDR2 sequences are DFQATT and SNEGSKA (reference sequence). V lost 6 bases, J lost 4 bases, and 7 bases lay in between. The CDR3 runs 11 residues. The CDR3 here is CSAAPGNTIYF. The CDR3 DNA sequence: TGCAGTGCAGCGCCGGGAAACACCATATATTTT.

The rearrangement joins TRBV30 to TRBJ2-7, with a tentative D call TRBD1 (5 bases). Trimming took off 2 bases at V and 3 bases at J, with 11 bases between the two ends. The length of the CDR3 is 13 residues. The germline V gene has CDR1 GTSNPN and CDR2 SVGIG (reference sequence). DNA of the CDR3: TGTGCCTGGAGTTTAGGGGTTTTCTACGAGCAGTACTTC. It codes for CAWSLGVFYEQYF.

This clone was detected only once. This chain uses TRBV7-2 with TRBJ2-7, with D possibly TRBD2 on 6 matching bases. This CDR3 has 15 amino acids. The V gene lost 4 bases and the J gene lost 2 bases, with 15 bases spanning the gap. Germline V CDR1 and CDR2: SGHTA, FQGNSA. The CDR3 spells CASSYNGGPAYEQYF. The CDR3 nucleotides read TGTGCCAGCAGCTATAACGGGGGTCCCGCCTACGAGCAGTACTTC.

In this sample, this clone turned up a few times. The V call is TRBV3-1 (or the pseudogene TRBV3-2), the J call TRBJ1-1; D not certain. Per germline, CDR1 LGHDT and CDR2 YNNKEL (reference sequence). Trimming pared 4 bases from V and 3 bases from J, leaving 9 bases between. CDR3 length: 13 amino acids. CDR3 protein: CASSRRRDTEAFF. In DNA form, the CDR3 reads TGTGCCAGCAGCCGCAGACGGGACACTGAAGCTTTCTTT.

This chain uses TRBV16 with TRBJ1-6; 7 bases are shared with TRBD1. The V and J ends lost 0 bases and 6 bases, in that order; junction bases with no gene match: 8. The CDR3 consists of 17 residues. Germline-derived CDR1 and CDR2 are KGHSY and FQNENV. CDR3 nucleotide sequence: TGTGCCAGCAGCCAATCGCCGCGAGGGGGCTCTAATTCACCCCTCCACTTT. As protein: CASSQSPRGGSNSPLHF.

This clone was observed once. This chain uses TRBV6-2 or TRBV6-3 with TRBJ2-3; D possibly corresponds to TRBD2 (7 bases). The germline gives CDR1 MNHEY, CDR2 SVGEGT. This CDR3 has 16 amino acids. V dropped 2 bases and J dropped 2 bases, with 14 bases sitting between them. CDR3 sequence (DNA): TGTGCCAGCAGTTACGGGGCGGGGGCCCCCACAGATACGCAGTATTTT. Amino acid sequence: CASSYGAGAPTDTQYF.

The rearrangement uses TRBV15 and TRBJ2-2; no firm D call. Trimming left V 3 bases short and J 5 bases short, with 10 bases between. There are 14 residues in the CDR3. CDR1 is LNHNV and CDR2 is YYDKDF in the germline V gene (reference sequence). CDR3 sequence reads: CATSSQVLTGELFF. The CDR3 DNA reads TGTGCCACCAGCAGCCAGGTTCTTACCGGGGAGCTGTTTTTT. The full variable domain, rest sourced from reference TRBV15 and TRBJ2-2, is DAMVIQNPRYQVTQFGKPVTLSCSQTLNHNVMYWYQQKSSQAPKLLFHYYDKDFNNEADTPDNFQSRRPNTSFCFLDIRSPGLGDTAMYLCATSSQVLTGELFFGEGSRLTVL.

The genes are TRBV12-3 or TRBV12-4 and TRBJ2-3; D perhaps matches TRBD2 (5 bases). The V gene lost 6 bases and the J gene lost 6 bases, with 10 bases spanning the gap. The CDR3 totals 12 residues. The CDR3 bases are TGTGCCAGCAGCCACCCGGGGGATACGCAGTATTTT. Residues: CASSHPGDTQYF.

V usage is TRBV6-6 and J usage is TRBJ1-6, with a weak D call TRBD1 (5 bases). This CDR3 spans 16 amino acids. Trimming took off 7 bases at V and 8 bases at J, with 21 bases between the two ends. The germline CDR1 and CDR2 sequences are MNHNY and SVGAGI (reference sequence). The CDR3 protein is CASTFILGGGDSPLHF. DNA for the CDR3: TGTGCCAGCACCTTTATTCTGGGGGGGGGTGATTCACCCCTCCACTTT.

CDR3 sequence: CASSYSTGGGYTF. The CDR3 DNA follows: TGTGCCAGCAGTTATAGCACAGGGGGAGGCTACACCTTC. The gene calls are TRBV6-5 and TRBJ1-2, with 8 bases lining up with TRBD1. With 3 bases clipped from V and 8 bases from J, the junction kept 5 bases outside the gene matches. There are 13 residues in the CDR3. Per germline, CDR1 MNHEY and CDR2 SVGAGI.

For the CDR3, the DNA is TGTGCCAGCAGTCAAGCGGGAGGGCCGAAGGAGCAGTACTTC. It is translated as CASSQAGGPKEQYF. This sequence joins TRBV28 and TRBJ2-7; 10 bases are a match to TRBD2. From germline, CDR1 is MDHEN and CDR2 SYDVKM. V lost 5 bases to trimming and J lost 7 bases; unmatched junction nucleotides: 8. The CDR3 totals 14 residues.

The CDR3 loop reads CASSLWGDRGNTEAFF. The CDR3 DNA follows: TGTGCCAGCAGTTTATGGGGGGACAGGGGGAACACTGAAGCTTTCTTT. The rearrangement joins TRBV28 to TRBJ1-1; TRBD1 matches 10 bases. Germline V gene data show CDR1 as MDHEN and CDR2 as SYDVKM. This CDR3 region has 16 residues. V lost 0 bases to trimming and J lost 1 base; unmatched junction nucleotides: 2.

The chain couples TRBV4-2 to TRBJ2-7; 9 positions match TRBD2. The CDR3 loop spans 15 amino acids. The germline gives CDR1 LGHNA, CDR2 YNFKEQ. The V segment lost 0 bases and the J segment 6 bases; nucleotides outside the gene matches: 6. The CDR3 loop reads CASSQEVAGASEQYF. DNA of the CDR3: TGTGCCAGCAGCCAAGAGGTAGCGGGAGCTTCCGAGCAGTACTTC.

The chain is built from TRBV6-5 and TRBJ2-1; 7 positions agree with TRBD2. This CDR3 is 15 amino acids long. Per germline, CDR1 MNHEY and CDR2 SVGAGI. Trimming cost V 2 bases and J 7 bases; bases outside gene matches: 8. The CDR3 bases are TGTGCCAGCAGTTACCTCACTACCGGGAGGAATGAGCAGTTCTTC. It codes for CASSYLTTGRNEQFF.